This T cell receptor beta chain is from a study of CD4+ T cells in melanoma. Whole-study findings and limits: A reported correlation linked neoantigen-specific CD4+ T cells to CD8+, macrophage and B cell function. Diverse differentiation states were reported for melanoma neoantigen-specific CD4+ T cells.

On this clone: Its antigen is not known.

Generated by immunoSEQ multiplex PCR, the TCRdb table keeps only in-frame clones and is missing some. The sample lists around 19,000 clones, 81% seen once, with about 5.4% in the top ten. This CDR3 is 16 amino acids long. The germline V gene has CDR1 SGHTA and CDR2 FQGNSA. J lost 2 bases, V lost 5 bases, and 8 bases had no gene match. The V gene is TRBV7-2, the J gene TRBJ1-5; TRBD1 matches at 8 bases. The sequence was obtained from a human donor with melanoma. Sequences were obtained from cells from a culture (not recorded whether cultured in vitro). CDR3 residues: CASSARQGIGNQPQHF. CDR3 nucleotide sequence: TGTGCCAGCAGCGCCCGACAGGGGATCGGCAATCAGCCCCAGCATTTT.